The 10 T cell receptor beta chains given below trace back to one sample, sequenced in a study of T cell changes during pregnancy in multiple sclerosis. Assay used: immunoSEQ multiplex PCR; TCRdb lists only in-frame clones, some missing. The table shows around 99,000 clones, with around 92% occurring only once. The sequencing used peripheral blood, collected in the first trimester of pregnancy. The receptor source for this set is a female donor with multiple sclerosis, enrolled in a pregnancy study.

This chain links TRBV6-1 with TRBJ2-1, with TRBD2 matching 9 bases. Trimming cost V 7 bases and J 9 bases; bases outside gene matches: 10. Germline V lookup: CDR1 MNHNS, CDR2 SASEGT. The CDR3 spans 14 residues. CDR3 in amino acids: CASNPAGGPVEQFF. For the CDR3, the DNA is TGTGCCAGCAACCCGGCGGGAGGGCCTGTTGAGCAGTTCTTC.

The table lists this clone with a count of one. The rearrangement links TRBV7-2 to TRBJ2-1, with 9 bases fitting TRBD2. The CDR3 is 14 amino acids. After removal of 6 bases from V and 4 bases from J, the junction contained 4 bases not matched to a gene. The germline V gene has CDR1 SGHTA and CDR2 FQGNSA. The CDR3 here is CASRRLADYNEQFF. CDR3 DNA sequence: TGTGCCAGCAGACGACTAGCGGATTACAATGAGCAGTTCTTC.

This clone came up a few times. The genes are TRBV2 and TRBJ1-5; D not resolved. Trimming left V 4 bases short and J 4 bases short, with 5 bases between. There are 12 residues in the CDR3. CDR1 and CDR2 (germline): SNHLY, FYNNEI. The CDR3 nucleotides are TGTGCCAGCAGTGTGTCGAATCAGCCCCAGCATTTT. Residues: CASSVSNQPQHF.

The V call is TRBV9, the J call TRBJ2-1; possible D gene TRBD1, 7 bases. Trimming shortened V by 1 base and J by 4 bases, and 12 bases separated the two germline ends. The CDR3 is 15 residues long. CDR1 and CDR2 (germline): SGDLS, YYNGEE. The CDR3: CASSVKAGGYNEQFF. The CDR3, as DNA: TGTGCCAGCAGCGTAAAGGCAGGGGGGTACAATGAGCAGTTCTTC.

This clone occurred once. The CDR3 DNA reads TGTGCCAGCAGCCTTTGGGCGAACACTGAAGCTTTCTTT. It is translated as CASSLWANTEAFF. The chain links TRBV7-9 to TRBJ1-1; no clear D gene. The ends were cut back, 5 bases at V and 1 base at J, with 8 bases in the middle. The CDR3 is 13 residues long. CDR1 and CDR2 from the germline V gene are SEHNR and FQNEAQ (reference sequence).

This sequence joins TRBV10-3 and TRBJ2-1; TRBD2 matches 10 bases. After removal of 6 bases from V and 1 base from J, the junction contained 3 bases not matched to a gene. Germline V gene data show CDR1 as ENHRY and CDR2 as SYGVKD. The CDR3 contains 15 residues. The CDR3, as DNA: TGTGCCATCAGCGGGACTAGCGCGTCCTACAATGAGCAGTTCTTC. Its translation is CAISGTSASYNEQFF.

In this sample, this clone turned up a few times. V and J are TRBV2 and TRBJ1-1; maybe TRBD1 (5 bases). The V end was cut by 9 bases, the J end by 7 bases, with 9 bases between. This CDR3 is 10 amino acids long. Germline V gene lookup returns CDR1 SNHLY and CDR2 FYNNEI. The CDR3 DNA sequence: TGTGCCAGTCCTGACAGTGAAGCTTTCTTT. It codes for CASPDSEAFF.

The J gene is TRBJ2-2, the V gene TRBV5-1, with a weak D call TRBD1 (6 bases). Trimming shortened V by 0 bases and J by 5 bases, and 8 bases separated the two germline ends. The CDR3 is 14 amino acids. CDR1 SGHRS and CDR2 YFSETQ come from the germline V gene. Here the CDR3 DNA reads TGCGCCAGCAGCTTGGCAGGGACAACCGGGGAGCTGTTTTTT. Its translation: CASSLAGTTGELFF.

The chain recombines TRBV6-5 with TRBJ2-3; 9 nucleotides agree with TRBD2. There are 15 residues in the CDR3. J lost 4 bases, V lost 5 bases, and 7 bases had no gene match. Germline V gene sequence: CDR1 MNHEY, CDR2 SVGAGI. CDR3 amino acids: CASSRLADPPDTQYF. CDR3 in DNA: TGTGCCAGCAGTAGACTAGCGGATCCCCCAGATACGCAGTATTTT.

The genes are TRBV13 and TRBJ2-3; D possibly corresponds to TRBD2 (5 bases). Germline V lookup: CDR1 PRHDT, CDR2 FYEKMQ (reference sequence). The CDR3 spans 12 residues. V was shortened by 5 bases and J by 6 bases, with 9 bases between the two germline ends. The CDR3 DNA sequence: TGTGCCAGCAGCCATAGCGCGGATACGCAGTATTTT. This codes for CASSHSADTQYF.